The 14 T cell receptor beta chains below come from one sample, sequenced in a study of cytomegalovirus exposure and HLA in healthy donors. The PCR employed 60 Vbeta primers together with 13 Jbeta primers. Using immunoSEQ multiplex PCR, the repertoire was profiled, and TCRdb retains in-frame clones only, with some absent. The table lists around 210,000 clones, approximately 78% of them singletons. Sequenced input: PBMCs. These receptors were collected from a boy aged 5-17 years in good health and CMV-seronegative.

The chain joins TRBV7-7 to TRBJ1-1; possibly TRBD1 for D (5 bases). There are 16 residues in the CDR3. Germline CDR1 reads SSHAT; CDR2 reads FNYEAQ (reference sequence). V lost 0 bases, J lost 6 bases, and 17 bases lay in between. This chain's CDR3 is CASSLAIGGQGAEAFF. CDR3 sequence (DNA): TGTGCCAGCAGCTTAGCGATAGGAGGGCAGGGCGCTGAAGCTTTCTTT. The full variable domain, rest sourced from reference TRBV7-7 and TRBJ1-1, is GAGVSQSPRYKVTKRGQDVTLRCDPISSHATLYWYQQALGQGPEFLTYFNYEAQPDKSGLPSDRFSAERPEGSISTLTIQRTEQRDSAMYRCASSLAIGGQGAEAFFGQGTRLTVV.

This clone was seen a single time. For the CDR3, the DNA is TGTGCCAGCCGAGGGACTTATAGCAATCAGCCCCAGCATTTT. It encodes CASRGTYSNQPQHF. This sequence joins TRBV6-5 and TRBJ1-5, with a possible D match to TRBD1 (5 bases). The germline CDR1 and CDR2 sequences are MNHEY and SVGAGI. The CDR3 has 14 residues. The V and J ends lost 8 bases and 0 bases respectively, with 11 bases between them.

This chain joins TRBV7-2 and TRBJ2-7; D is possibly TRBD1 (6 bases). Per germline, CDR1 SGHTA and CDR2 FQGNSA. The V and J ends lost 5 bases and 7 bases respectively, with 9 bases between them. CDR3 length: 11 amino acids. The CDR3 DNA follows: TGTGCCAGCAGCCTAAGGGGGGAGCAGTACTTC. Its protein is CASSLRGEQYF.

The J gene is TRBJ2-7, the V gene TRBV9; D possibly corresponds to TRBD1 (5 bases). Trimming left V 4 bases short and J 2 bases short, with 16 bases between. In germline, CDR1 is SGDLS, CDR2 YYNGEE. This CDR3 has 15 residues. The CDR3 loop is CASSRDSTATYEQYF. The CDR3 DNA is TGTGCCAGCAGCAGAGACAGTACAGCGACCTACGAGCAGTACTTC.

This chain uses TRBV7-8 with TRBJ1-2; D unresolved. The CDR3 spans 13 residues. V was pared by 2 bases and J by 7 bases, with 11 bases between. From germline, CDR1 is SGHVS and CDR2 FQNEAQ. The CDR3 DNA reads TGTGCCAGCAGCTTAAGGGCTCGGGGTGGCTACACCTTC. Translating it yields CASSLRARGGYTF.

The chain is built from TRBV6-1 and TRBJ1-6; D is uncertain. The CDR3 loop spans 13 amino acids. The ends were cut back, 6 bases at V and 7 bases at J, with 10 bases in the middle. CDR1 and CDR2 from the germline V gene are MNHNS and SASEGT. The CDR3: CASRAPGNSPLHF. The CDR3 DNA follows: TGTGCCAGCAGGGCACCCGGGAATTCACCCCTCCACTTT.

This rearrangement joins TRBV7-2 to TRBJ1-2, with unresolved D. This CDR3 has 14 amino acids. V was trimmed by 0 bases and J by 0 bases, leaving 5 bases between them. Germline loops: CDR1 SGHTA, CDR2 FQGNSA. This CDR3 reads CASSLAVANYGYTF. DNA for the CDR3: TGTGCCAGCAGCTTAGCGGTAGCTAACTATGGCTACACCTTC.

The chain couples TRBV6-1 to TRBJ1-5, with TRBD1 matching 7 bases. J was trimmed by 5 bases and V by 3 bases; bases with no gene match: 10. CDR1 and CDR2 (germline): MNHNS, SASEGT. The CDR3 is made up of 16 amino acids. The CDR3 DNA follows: TGTGCCAGCAGTGAGAGGGGGCAGGGCGATTATCAGCCCCAGCATTTT. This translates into CASSERGQGDYQPQHF.

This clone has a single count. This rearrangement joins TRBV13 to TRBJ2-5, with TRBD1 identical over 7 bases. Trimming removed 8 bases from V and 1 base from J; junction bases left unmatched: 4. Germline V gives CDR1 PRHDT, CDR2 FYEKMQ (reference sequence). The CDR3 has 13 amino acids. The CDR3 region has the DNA TGTGCCAGCGGGGCAGGGGGCCAAGAGACCCAGTACTTC. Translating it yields CASGAGGQETQYF.

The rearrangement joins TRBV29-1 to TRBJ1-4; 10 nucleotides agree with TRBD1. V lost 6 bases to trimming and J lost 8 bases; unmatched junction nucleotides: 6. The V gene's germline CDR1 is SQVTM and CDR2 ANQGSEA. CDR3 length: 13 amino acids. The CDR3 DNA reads TGCAGCGTGGGACAGGGGAGTAACGAAAAACTGTTTTTT. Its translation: CSVGQGSNEKLFF.

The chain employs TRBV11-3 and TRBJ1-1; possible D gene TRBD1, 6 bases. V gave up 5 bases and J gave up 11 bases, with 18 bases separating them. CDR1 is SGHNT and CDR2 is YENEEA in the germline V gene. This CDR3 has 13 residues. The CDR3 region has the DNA TGTGCCAGCAGCCTCTCGACAGGCTGGGGGGCTTTCTTT. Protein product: CASSLSTGWGAFF.

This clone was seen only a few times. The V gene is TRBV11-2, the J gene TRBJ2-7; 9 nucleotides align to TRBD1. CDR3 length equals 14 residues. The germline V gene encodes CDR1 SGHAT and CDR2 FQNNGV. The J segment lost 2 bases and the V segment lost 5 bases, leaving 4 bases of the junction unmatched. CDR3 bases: TGTGCCAGCAGCGGGGACAGGGTGGCCTACGAGCAGTACTTC. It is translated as CASSGDRVAYEQYF.

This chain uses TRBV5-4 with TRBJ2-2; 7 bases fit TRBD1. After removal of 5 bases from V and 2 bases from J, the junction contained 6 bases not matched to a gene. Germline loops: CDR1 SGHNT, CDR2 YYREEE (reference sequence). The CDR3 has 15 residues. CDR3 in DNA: TGTGCCAGCAGTCCTCGGGACAGCAACACCGGGGAGCTGTTTTTT. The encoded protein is CASSPRDSNTGELFF.

CDR3 loop: CASRLRAETQYF. DNA of the CDR3: TGCGCCAGCAGGTTACGCGCGGAGACCCAGTACTTC. The chain links TRBV5-1 to TRBJ2-5; D is unclear. The CDR3 loop spans 12 amino acids. The germline CDR1 and CDR2 sequences are SGHRS and YFSETQ. V was cut by 5 bases and J by 5 bases, with 10 bases left in between.